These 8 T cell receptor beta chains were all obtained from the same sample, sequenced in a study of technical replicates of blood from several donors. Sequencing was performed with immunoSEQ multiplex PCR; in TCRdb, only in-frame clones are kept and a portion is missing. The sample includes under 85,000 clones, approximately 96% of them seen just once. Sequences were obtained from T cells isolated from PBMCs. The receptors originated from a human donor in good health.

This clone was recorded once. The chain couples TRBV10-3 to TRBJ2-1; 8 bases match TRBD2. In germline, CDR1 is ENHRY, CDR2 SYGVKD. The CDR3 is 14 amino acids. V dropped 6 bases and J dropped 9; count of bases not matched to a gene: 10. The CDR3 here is CAISVGGAVSEQFF. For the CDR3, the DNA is TGTGCCATCAGCGTCGGGGGGGCTGTCTCTGAGCAGTTCTTC.

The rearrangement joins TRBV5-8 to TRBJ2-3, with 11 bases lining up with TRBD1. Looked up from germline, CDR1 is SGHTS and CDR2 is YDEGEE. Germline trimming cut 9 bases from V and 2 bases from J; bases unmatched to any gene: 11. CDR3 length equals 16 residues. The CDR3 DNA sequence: TGTGCCACGTTAATCGGACAGGGGGCGGACACAGATACGCAGTATTTT. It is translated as CATLIGQGADTDTQYF.

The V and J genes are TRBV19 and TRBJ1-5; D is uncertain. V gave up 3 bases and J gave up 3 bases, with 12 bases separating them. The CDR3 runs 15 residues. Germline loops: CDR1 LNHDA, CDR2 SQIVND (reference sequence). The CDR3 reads CASSIAGGNNQPQHF. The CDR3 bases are TGTGCCAGTAGTATTGCCGGAGGGAACAATCAGCCCCAGCATTTT.

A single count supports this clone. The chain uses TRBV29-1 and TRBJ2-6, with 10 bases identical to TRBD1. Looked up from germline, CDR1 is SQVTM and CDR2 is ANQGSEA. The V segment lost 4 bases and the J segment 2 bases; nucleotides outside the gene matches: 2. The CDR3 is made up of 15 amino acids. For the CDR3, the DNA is TGCAGCGTTGCCGGGACAGGGGCTGGGGCCAACGTCCTGACTTTC. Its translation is CSVAGTGAGANVLTF.

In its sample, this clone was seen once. Here the CDR3 DNA reads TGTGCCAGCAGCGCCCGACCGGGACTAGCGCTATACGAGCAGTACTTC. Translated: CASSARPGLALYEQYF. The chain is built from TRBV9 and TRBJ2-7; 10 positions agree with TRBD2. Germline CDR1 and CDR2: SGDLS and YYNGEE. The CDR3 consists of 16 residues. With V trimmed by 3 bases and J by 4 bases, 10 bases remained unmatched.

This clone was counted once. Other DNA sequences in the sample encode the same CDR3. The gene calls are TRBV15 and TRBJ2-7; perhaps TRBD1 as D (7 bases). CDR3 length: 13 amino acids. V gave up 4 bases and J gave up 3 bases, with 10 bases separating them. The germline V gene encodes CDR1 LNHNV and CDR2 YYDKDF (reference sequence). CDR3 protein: CATSTGGNYEQYF. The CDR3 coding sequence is TGTGCCACCAGCACAGGGGGGAACTACGAGCAGTACTTC.

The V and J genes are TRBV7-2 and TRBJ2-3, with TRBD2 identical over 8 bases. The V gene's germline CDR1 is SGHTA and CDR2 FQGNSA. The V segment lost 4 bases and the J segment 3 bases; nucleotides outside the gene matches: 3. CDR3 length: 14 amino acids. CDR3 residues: CASSYSSGTDTQYF. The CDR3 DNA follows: TGTGCCAGCAGCTACTCTAGCGGGACAGATACGCAGTATTTT.

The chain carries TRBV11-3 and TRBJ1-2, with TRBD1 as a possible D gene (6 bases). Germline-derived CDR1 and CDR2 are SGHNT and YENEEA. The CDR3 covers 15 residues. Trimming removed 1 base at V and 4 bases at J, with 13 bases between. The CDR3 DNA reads TGTGCCAGCAGCTTAGGAACGCAGGGGCCCTATGGCTACACCTTC. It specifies CASSLGTQGPYGYTF.